The entry that follows covers one T cell receptor (beta chain) sequence. One entry per CDR3 protein results from TCRdb running MiXCR on the 5' RACE reads. Of hundreds of thousands of distinct CDR3 sequences in the sample, roughly 21% were seen once. This specimen belongs to a study of T-cell memory formation after mild COVID-19. Per the germline V gene, CDR1 is MNHNY and CDR2 is SVGAGI (reference sequence). Trimming took 0 bases from V and 1 from J, leaving 16 bases between them. This CDR3 spans 17 amino acids. Input material: PBMCs or a T cell subset sorted from them (not recorded which). V is TRBV6-6 and J is TRBJ2-7; a possible D gene is TRBD1 (6 bases). The sequence came from an adult woman who had mild COVID-19 (a few samples of this study predate the infection). Cell type and time point are not known. The CDR3 sequence is CASSYSAGDVLSYEQYF. For the CDR3, the DNA is TGTGCCAGCAGTTACTCGGCAGGGGACGTCCTTTCCTACGAGCAGTACTTC.